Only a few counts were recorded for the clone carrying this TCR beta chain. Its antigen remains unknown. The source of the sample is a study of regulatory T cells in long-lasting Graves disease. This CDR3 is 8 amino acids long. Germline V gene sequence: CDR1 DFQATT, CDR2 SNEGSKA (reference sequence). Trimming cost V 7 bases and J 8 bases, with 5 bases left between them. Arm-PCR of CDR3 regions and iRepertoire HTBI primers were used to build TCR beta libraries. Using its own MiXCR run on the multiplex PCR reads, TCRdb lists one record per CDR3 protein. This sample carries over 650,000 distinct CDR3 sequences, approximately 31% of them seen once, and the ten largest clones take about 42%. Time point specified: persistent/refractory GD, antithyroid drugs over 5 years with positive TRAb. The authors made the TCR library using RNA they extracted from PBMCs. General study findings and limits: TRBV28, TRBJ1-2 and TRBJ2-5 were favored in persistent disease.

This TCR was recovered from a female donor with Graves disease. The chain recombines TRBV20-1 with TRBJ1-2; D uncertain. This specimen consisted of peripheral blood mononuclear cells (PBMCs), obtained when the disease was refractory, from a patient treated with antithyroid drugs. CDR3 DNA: TGCAGTGTTGGGGGCTACACCTTC. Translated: CSVGGYTF.